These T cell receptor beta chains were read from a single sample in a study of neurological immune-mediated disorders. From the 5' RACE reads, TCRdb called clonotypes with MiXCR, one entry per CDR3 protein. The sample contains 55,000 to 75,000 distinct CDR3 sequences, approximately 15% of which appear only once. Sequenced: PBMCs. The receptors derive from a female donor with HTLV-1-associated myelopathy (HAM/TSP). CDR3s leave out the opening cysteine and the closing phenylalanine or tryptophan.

CDR3aa: AISDQGRGQVEQF
v_gene: TRBV10-3

CDR3aa: AISGVLYEQY
v_gene: TRBV10-3

CDR3aa: SARGQGSYNSPLH
v_gene: TRBV20-1

CDR3aa: SAARAEAYEQY
v_gene: TRBV20-1

CDR3aa: ASSQDEGMKTQY
v_gene: TRBV4-1

CDR3aa: ASSKSPLPGQAYNEQF
v_gene: TRBV27

CDR3aa: SARGGIAKNIQY
v_gene: TRBV20-1

CDR3aa: ASSPSWSYEQY
v_gene: TRBV11-3

CDR3aa: SARAGGDEQF
v_gene: TRBV20-1

CDR3aa: ASRDWTGGKNEQF
v_gene: TRBV28

CDR3aa: ASSRGVAGGQETQY
v_gene: TRBV5-1

CDR3aa: ASSLGASGSSTDTQY
v_gene: TRBV12-3/TRBV12-4

CDR3aa: ASSLEGTPREVDEQF
v_gene: TRBV7-8

CDR3aa: ASSRNGGALDTQY
v_gene: TRBV12-3/TRBV12-4

CDR3aa: ASNTLTDYGYT
v_gene: TRBV7-9

CDR3aa: ASSLVVSGGAGLDEQF
v_gene: TRBV11-2

CDR3aa: ASSLSIGDTQY
v_gene: TRBV7-2

CDR3aa: ASSSVGGREMTDTQY
v_gene: TRBV5-6

CDR3aa: ASSSTGYNEQF
v_gene: TRBV28

CDR3aa: ASSSWDRGYNEQF
v_gene: TRBV28

CDR3aa: ASIRPGGSENNEQF
v_gene: TRBV28

CDR3aa: ASSERPTGLSSNEQF
v_gene: TRBV7-3

CDR3aa: SARLFSGGAGADTQY
v_gene: TRBV20-1

CDR3aa: ASSQDAVPNNEQF
v_gene: TRBV3-1

CDR3aa: ASSEQVSSYNEQF
v_gene: TRBV7-8

CDR3aa: ASSLGRTDTEAF
v_gene: TRBV5-5

CDR3aa: ASRRDGGGTGELF
v_gene: TRBV6-2/TRBV6-3